This entry describes one T cell receptor (beta chain). Its cognate antigen has yet to be identified. Being one base from a much bigger clone, this may be a read error. According to the study, the label for this sample's treatment or condition signals: in vitro stimulation with specific CMV peptide epitopes to enrich CMV-specific T cells. The record originates from a study of T cell repertoires in cytomegalovirus infection (dated by TCRdb to between 2018 and 2021). With regard to the full study: Alongside well-studied HLA-B-restricted epitopes, the peptide stimulations were aimed at recently identified HLA-C-restricted CMV epitopes, whose presentation resists viral immunomodulation. Donor HLA type was relevant to the analysis, because carriage of CMV infection together with the matching HLA type was indicated by public TCR beta signatures. What the authors observed across the whole study: The ex vivo response was dominated by HLA-C-restricted CMV-specific TCR beta clonotypes, and the single most frequent clonotype in two of eight donors was supplied by these HLA-C-restricted clonotypes. Carriers of CMV infection plus the relevant HLA type were discriminated by the cumulative frequency of public TCR beta family members in the study cohort and in an independent roughly 370-donor cohort.

Sequencing was carried out with an Illumina HiSeq 1500. The raw public reads went through TCRdb reprocessing: fastp at Q25, MiXCR clone calling, in-frame beta chains kept. Rows with a matching CDR3 protein are joined into one entry that keeps the most common DNA and genes. This sample gives 110,000 or so distinct CDR3 sequences in total; more than 30% of them show up just once. Around two fifths of the sample belongs to the ten largest clones. The cysteine opens and the phenylalanine closes a CDR3 of 16 amino acids. Only the CDR3 portion is preserved as DNA: 48 bases, with reading frame beginning at the first base. For CDR1 and CDR2, the germline V gene lists KGHSH and LQKENI.

The TCR sequence derives from a human donor in good health (CMV status not recorded). Some clones in this sample may be carry-over from other donors' samples. The chain employs TRBV18 and TRBJ1-4; TRBD1 might be the D gene, on 6 matching bases. This sample comprised CD8+ T cells from cultured PBMCs, obtained from culture after CMV antigen stimulation. The CDR3 reads as follows: CVSSPPGRGRNEKLFF. The DNA is as follows: TGTGTCAGCTCACCACCGGGAAGGGGGAGGAATGAAAAACTGTTTTTT.